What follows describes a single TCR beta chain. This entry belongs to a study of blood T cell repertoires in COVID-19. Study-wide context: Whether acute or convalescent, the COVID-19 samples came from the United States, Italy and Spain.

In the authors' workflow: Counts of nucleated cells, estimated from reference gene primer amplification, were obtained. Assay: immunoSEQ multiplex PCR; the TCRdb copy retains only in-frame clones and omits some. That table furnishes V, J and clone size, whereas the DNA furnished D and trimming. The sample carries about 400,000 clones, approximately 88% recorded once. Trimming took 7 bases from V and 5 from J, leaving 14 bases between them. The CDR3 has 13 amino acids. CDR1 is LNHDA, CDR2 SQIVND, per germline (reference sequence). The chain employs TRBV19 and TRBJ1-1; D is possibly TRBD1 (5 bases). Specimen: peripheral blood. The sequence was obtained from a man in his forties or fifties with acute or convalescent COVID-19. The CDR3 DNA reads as TGTGCCAGTACCCCTGGGGCGAGGACTGAAGCTTTCTTT. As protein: CASTPGARTEAFF.